This record concerns one TCR beta chain sequence. This entry belongs to a study of blood T cell repertoires in COVID-19. Across the study: Sites across the United States, Italy and Spain contributed samples from acute and convalescent COVID-19.

Per germline, CDR1 KGHSH and CDR2 LQKENI. Trimming removed 1 base from V and 2 bases from J, with 9 bases in between. This CDR3 has 15 residues. Per the authors' pipeline: Researchers report that nucleated cell counts were estimated from reference gene primer amplification. Method: immunoSEQ multiplex PCR; TCRdb's copy keeps in-frame clones and lacks some. The V and J calls and clone size are taken from that table; D and trimming were inferred from the DNA. The data show over 250,000 clones, about four fifths seen once. This TCR was sampled from a woman aged 45-65 years who had recovered from COVID-19. The gene calls are TRBV18 and TRBJ1-5; TRBD1 might be the D (5 bases). The specimen was peripheral blood. CDR3 coding DNA: TGTGCCAGCTCACCACTAGGGGATGGCAATCAGCCCCAGCATTTT. Its translation is CASSPLGDGNQPQHF.